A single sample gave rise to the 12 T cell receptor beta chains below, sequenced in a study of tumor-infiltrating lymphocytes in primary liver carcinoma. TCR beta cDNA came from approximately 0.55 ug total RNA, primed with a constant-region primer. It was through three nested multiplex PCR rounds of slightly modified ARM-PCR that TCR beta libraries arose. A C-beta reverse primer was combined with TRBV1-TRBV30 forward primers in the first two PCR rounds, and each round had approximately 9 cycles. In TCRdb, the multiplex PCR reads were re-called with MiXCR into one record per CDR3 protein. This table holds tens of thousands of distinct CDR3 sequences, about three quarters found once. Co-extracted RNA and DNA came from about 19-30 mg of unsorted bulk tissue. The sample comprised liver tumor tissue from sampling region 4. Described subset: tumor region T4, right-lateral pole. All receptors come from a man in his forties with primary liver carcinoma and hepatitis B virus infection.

CDR3: CASKKAGELARTDTQYF. The CDR3 nucleotides read TGTGCTAGTAAAAAAGCGGGAGAGTTAGCGAGGACAGATACGCAGTATTTT. The chain has TRBV6-2 or TRBV6-3 and TRBJ2-3; 8 bases fit TRBD2. This CDR3 comprises 17 residues. Germline V gene sequence: CDR1 MNHEY, CDR2 SVGEGT.

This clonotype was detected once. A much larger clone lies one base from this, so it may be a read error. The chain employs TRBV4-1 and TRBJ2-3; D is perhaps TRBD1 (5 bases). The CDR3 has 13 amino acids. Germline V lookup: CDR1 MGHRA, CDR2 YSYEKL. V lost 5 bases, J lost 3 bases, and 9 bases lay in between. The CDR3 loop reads CASSMDKTDTQYF. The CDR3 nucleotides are TGCGCCAGCAGCATGGACAAGACAGATACGCAGTATTTT.

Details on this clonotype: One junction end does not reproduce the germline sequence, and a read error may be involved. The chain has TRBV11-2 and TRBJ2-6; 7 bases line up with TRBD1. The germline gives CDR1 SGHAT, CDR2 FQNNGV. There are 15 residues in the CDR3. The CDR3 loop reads CASSLDRPGANVLTF. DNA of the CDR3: TGTGCCAGCAGCTTGGACAGGCCTGGGGCCAATGTCCTGACTTTC.

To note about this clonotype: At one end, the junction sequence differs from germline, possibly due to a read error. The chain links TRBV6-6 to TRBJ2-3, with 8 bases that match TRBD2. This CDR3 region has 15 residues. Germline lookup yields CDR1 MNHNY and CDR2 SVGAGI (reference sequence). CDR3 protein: CASSTNGRGTDTRYF. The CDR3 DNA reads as TGTGCCAGCAGTACCAACGGGAGGGGCACAGATACGCGGTATTTT.

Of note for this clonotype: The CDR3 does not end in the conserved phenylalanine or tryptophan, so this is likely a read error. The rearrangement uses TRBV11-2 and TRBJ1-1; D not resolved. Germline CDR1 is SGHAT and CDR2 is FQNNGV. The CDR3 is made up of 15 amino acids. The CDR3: CASSLVPGMNTGAFS. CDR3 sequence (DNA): TGTGCCAGCAGCTTAGTGCCGGGCATGAACACTGGAGCTTTCTCT.

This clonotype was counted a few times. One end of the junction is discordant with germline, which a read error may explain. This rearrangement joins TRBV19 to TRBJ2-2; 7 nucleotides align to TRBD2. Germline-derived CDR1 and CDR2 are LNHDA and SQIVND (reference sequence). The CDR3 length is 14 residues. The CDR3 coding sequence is TGTGCCTGTAGGGAGGGGCGAATCCCCGGGGAGCTGTTTTTT. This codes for CACREGRIPGELFF.

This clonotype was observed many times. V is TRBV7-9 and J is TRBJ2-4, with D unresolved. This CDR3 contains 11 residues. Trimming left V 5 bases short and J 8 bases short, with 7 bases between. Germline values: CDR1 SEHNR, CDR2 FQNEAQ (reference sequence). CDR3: CASSPQDIQYF. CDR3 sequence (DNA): TGTGCCAGCAGCCCTCAAGACATTCAGTACTTC.

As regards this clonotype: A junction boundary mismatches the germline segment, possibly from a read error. The CDR3 coding sequence is TGTGCTAGCAGTTCCCCTAGGAACACTCAAGCTTTCTTT. Translated: CASSSPRNTQAFF. The V and J genes are TRBV6-5 and TRBJ1-1; D not certain. The CDR3 is made up of 13 amino acids. Germline CDR1 and CDR2: MNHEY and SVGAGI.

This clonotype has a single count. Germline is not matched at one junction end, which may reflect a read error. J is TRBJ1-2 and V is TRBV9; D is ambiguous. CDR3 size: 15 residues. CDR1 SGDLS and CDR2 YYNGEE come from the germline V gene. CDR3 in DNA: TGTGCCATCAGCGCCCACAGCCGTCGCGGCTATGGCTACACCTTC. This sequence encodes CAISAHSRRGYGYTF. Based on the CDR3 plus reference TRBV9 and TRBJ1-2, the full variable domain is DSGVTQTPKHLITATGQRVTLRCSPRSGDLSVYWYQQSLDQGLQFLIQYYNGEERAKGNILERFSAQQFPDLHSELNLSSLELGDSALYFCAISAHSRRGYGYTFGSGTRLTVV.

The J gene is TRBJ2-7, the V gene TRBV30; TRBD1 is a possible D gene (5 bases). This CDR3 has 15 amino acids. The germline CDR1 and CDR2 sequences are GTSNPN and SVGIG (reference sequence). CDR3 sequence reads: CVCSEQDLNSYEQYF. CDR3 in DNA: TGTGTCTGCAGTGAACAGGATCTAAACTCCTACGAGCAGTACTTC.

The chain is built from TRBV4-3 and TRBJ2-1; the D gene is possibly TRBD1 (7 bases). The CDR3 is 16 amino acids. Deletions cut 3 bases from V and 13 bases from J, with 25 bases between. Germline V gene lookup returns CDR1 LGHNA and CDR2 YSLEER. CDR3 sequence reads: CASSHETRGRYNGQFF. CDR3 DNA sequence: TGCGCCAGCAGCCATGAAACCAGGGGGAGGTACAATGGACAGTTCTTC.

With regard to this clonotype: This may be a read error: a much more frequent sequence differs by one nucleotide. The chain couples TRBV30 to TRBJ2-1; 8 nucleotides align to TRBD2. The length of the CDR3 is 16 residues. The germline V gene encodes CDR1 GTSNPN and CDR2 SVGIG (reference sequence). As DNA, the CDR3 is TGTGCCTGGAGTTCCATGACTAGCGAGAATTACAATGAGCTGTTCTTC. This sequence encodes CAWSSMTSENYNELFF.